This T cell receptor (beta chain) was retrieved from a study of blood T cell repertoires in COVID-19 (dated by TCRdb to 2018 to 2020). Regarding the study in general: Samples from collaborators originated in the United States, Italy and Spain and spanned both the acute and convalescent phases of COVID-19. Deeply sampled blood TCRbeta repertoires from subjects exposed to, actively infected with, or recovered from COVID-19 were included in the dataset. The repertoires were released in a freely available public database meant as a resource for research on the immune response to SARS-CoV-2. Samples came from the ongoing ImmuneRACE study (first 160 participants) plus 1,254 subjects from 6 global collaborators. The sample metadata nearly always contained a de-identified subject ID, COVID-19 status, age in years and sex. HLA class I and class II types, where available, came from metadata supplied by the sample provider rather than from assay-based typing. The prospective study material was composed of cDNA or gDNA derived from T cells, B-cell-depleted T cells, or PBMCs.

As concerns this clone: Its antigen is still unknown. No much larger clone exists at a distance of one base, and base qualities are not known.

Reading the germline V gene (reference sequence) gives CDR1 SEHNR and CDR2 FQNEAQ. V is pruned by 2 bases and J by 6 bases, leaving 4 bases of the junction without a gene match. The CDR3 runs 14 residues from the cysteine to the phenylalanine. Of all the DNA, just the CDR3 is kept, 42 bases in frame from base 1. Participants in the prospective study were aged about 18 to 89 years, lived in some 24 United States geographic areas, and enrolled through a virtual design. To assign participants to cohorts, the prospective study relied on clinical history that participants themselves reported in a screening survey and a study questionnaire. Exposed participants had been in contact with someone with a PCR-confirmed or clinician-diagnosed COVID-19 case within 2 weeks of study entry. Mobile phlebotomists in the prospective study collected whole blood, serum and a nasopharyngeal or oropharyngeal swab from every participant. Prospective study participants could optionally give additional blood draws and questionnaires over a roughly 2-month period. Before DNA extraction, blood samples from the prospective study were shipped at room temperature or frozen.

The paper as a whole reports these results and caveats: The amount of clinical and demographic metadata varied by source and participant and was provided uncurated.

TCRbeta CDR3 regions were amplified from genomic DNA by means of the immunoSEQ Assay, a bias-controlled multiplex PCR. Per the source publication's procedure: Within the assay, amplification of reference gene primers was used to estimate how many nucleated cells each sample contained. Sequence reads were collapsed and filtered to measure the absolute abundance of every unique TCRbeta CDR3 rearrangement. For each sample, productive Simpson clonality was calculated as the square root of Simpson's diversity index over productive rearrangements. TCRdb limited this immuneACCESS table to in-frame rearrangements with V and J called. A share of clones is missing; checked studies link under half to unresolved V genes, and the rest is unexplained. V and J calls and clone size follow that table, whereas D and trimming were derived from the DNA. The sample includes hundreds of thousands of clones, with roughly 88% observed a single time. Of the sample, roughly 1.4% falls within the top ten clones.

This receptor was taken from a woman aged 18-29 years who had been exposed to COVID-19. Recombination joined TRBV7-9 with TRBJ2-5; 9 bases in the middle match TRBD1. Input material: PBMCs or T cells enriched from blood (not recorded which). The CDR3 sequence is CASSLKTGGKTQYF. The nucleotide sequence is TGTGCCAGCAGCTTAAAGACAGGGGGAAAGACCCAGTACTTC.